The present T cell receptor beta chain was sequenced within a study of cytomegalovirus exposure and HLA in healthy donors. The germline CDR1 and CDR2 sequences are KGHSH and LQKENI. The V segment lost 6 bases and the J segment 0 bases; nucleotides outside the gene matches: 5. The CDR3 runs 16 residues. Details on this clone: Its target is not known.

General study findings and limits: Rates of TCR association differed by HLA locus in a later analysis, with DRB1 highest and HLA-C lowest. In a later analysis, at a false discovery rate of 0.05, under 20,000 TCR beta sequences were associated with HLA alleles. Sequencing artifact likely explains a cluster of highly shared sequence variants. A link between a missense DCLRE1C variant and TCR beta V- and J-gene trimming emerged from a later analysis.

With 60 Vbeta and 13 Jbeta primers, the PCR was carried out. The method was immunoSEQ multiplex PCR; TCRdb's version includes in-frame clones alone and lacks a portion of them. Among approximately 150,000 clones listed, approximately 80% were seen once. Specimen: PBMCs. This rearrangement joins TRBV18 to TRBJ1-6; 7 bases match TRBD1. The source of this sequence is a man younger than 30 in good health and CMV-seropositive. The CDR3 DNA sequence: TGTGCCAGCTCTCTCCGGGACAGCTCCTATAATTCACCCCTCCACTTT. Translated, it gives CASSLRDSSYNSPLHF.